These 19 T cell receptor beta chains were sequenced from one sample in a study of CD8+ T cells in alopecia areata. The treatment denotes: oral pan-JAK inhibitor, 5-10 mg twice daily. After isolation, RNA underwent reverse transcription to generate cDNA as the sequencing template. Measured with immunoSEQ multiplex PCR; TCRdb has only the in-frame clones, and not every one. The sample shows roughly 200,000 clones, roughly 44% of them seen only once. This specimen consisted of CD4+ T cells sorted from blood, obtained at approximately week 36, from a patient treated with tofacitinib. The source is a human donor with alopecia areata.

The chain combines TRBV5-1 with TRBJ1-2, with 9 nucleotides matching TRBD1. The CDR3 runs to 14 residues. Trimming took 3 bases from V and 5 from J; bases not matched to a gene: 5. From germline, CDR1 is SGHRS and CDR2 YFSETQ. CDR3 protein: CASSSGTGKYGYTF. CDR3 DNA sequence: TGCGCCAGCAGCTCGGGGACAGGGAAGTATGGCTACACCTTC.

In nucleotides, the CDR3 is TGTGCCAGTAGTATCCCGGTTCCTTCCACCGTCCTGACTTTC. Translated, it gives CASSIPVPSTVLTF. The chain has TRBV19 and TRBJ2-6; D remains unclear. Between the trimmed V and J ends, which lost 3 bases and 12 bases, there was a span of 15 bases. The CDR3 totals 14 residues. The V gene's germline CDR1 is LNHDA and CDR2 SQIVND (reference sequence). The variable domain in full, completed from reference TRBV19 and TRBJ2-6, reads DGGITQSPKYLFRKEGQNVTLSCEQNLNHDAMYWYRQDPGQGLRLIYYSQIVNDFQKGDIAEGYSVSREKKESFPLTVTSAQKNPTAFYLCASSIPVPSTVLTFGAGSRLTVL.

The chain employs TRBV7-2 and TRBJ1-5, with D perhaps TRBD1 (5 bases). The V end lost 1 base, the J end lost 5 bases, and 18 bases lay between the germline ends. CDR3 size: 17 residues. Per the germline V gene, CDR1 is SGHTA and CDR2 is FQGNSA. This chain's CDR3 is CASSLGPRGRGHQPQHF. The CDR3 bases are TGTGCCAGCAGCTTAGGGCCACGGGGGAGAGGGCATCAGCCCCAGCATTTT. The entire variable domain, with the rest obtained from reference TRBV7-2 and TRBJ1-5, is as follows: GAGVSQSPSNKVTEKGKDVELRCDPISGHTALYWYRQSLGQGLEFLIYFQGNSAPDKSGLPSDRFSAERTGGSVSTLTIQRTQQEDSAVYLCASSLGPRGRGHQPQHFGDGTRLSIL.

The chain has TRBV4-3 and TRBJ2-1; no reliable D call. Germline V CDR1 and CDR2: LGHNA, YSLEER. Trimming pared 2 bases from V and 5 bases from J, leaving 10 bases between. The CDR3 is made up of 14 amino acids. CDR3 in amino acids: CASSQLTENNEQFF. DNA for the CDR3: TGCGCCAGCAGCCAACTTACAGAGAACAATGAGCAGTTCTTC.

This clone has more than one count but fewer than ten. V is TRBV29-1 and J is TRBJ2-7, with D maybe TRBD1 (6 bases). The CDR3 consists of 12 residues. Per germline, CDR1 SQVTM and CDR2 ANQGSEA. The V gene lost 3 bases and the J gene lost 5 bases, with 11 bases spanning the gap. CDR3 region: CSVDSTGNEQYF. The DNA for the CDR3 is TGCAGCGTTGATTCGACAGGTAACGAGCAGTACTTC.

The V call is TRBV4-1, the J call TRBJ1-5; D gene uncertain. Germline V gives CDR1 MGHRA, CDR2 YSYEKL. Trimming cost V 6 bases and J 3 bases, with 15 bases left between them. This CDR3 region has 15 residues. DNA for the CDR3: TGCGCCAGCAGTGAAGGTACAGTTAACAATCAGCCCCAGCATTTT. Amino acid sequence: CASSEGTVNNQPQHF.

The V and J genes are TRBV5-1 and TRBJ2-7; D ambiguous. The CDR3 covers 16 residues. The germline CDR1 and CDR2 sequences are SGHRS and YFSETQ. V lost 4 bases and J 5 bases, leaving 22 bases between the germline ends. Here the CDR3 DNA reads TGCGCCAGCAGCCCCGGAGCAGAGGCGGTATTCGACGAGCAGTACTTC. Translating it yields CASSPGAEAVFDEQYF.

This CDR3 is CAWSSFGRDQETQYF. CDR3 DNA: TGTGCCTGGAGTTCCTTCGGGAGGGATCAAGAGACCCAGTACTTC. The chain uses TRBV30 and TRBJ2-5; 8 bases are shared with TRBD2. This CDR3 comprises 15 residues. V gave up 2 bases and J gave up 2 bases; unmatched junction bases: 7. From germline, CDR1 is GTSNPN and CDR2 SVGIG (reference sequence).

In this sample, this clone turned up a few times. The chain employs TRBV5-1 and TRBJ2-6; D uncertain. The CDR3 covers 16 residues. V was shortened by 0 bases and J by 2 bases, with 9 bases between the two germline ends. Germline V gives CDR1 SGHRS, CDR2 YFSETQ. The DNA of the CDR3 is TGCGCCAGCAGCTTGGAAGTTCCCACTGGGGCCAACGTCCTGACTTTC. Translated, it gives CASSLEVPTGANVLTF.

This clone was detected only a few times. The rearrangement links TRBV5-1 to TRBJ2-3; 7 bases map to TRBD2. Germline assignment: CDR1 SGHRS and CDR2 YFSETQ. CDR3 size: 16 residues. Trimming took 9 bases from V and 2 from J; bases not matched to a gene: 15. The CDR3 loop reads CATPLTLAPNTDTQYF. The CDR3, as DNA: TGCGCCACCCCGCTGACACTAGCGCCGAACACAGATACGCAGTATTTT.

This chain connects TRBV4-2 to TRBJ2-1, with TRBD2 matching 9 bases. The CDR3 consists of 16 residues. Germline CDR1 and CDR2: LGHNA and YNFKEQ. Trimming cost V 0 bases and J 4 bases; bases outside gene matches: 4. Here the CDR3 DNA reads TGTGCCAGCAGCCAAGAATGGGCGGGAGGGTACAATGAGCAGTTCTTC. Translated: CASSQEWAGGYNEQFF.

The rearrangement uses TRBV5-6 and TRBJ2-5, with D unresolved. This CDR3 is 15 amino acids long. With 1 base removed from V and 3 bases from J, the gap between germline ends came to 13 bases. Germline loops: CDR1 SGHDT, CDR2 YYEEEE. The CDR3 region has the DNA TGTGCCAGCAGCTTGTTCCAGAGACACGAAGAGACCCAGTACTTC. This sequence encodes CASSLFQRHEETQYF.

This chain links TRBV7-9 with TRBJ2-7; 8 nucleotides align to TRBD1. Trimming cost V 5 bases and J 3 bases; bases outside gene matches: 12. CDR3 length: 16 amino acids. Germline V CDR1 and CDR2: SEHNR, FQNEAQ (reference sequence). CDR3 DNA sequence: TGTGCCAGCAGCGCGGGACCTACAGGGGGAAGCTACGAGCAGTACTTC. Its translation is CASSAGPTGGSYEQYF.

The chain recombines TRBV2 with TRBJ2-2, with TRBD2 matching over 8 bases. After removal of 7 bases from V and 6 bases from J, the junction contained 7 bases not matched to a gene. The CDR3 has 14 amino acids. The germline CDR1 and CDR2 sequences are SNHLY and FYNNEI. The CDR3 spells CASTQLAAAGELFF. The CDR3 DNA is TGTGCCAGCACCCAACTAGCGGCGGCCGGGGAGCTGTTTTTT.

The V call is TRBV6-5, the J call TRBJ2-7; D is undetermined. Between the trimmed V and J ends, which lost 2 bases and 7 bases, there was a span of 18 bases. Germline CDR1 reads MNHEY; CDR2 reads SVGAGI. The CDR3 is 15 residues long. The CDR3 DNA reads TGTGCCAGCAGTTACCTGGAGACTCGCGGCGAGGAGCAGTACTTC. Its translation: CASSYLETRGEEQYF.

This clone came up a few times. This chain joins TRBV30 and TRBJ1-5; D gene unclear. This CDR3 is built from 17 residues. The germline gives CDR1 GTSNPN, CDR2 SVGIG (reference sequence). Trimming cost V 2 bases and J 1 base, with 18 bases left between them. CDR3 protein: CAWSKGGGGLSNQPQHF. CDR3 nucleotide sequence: TGTGCCTGGAGTAAGGGAGGAGGAGGGTTAAGCAATCAGCCCCAGCATTTT.

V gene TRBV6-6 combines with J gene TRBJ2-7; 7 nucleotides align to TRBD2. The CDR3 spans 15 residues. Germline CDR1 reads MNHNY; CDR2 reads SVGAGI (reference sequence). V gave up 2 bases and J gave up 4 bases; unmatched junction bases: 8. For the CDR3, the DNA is TGTGCCAGCAGTTACCTCCGGGGGAGGGGATACGAGCAGTACTTC. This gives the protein CASSYLRGRGYEQYF.

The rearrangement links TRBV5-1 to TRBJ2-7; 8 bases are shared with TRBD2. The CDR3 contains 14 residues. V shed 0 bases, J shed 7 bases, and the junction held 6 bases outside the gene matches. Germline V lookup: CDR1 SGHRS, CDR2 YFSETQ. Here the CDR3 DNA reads TGCGCCAGCAGCTTGGCGGGAGGGCCGGGAGAGCAGTACTTC. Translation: CASSLAGGPGEQYF.

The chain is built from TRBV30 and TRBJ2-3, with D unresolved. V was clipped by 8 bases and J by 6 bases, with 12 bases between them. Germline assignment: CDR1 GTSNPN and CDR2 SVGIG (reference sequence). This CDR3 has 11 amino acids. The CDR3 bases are TGTGCCCTAATGGTCGCGGATACGCAGTATTTT. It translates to CALMVADTQYF.